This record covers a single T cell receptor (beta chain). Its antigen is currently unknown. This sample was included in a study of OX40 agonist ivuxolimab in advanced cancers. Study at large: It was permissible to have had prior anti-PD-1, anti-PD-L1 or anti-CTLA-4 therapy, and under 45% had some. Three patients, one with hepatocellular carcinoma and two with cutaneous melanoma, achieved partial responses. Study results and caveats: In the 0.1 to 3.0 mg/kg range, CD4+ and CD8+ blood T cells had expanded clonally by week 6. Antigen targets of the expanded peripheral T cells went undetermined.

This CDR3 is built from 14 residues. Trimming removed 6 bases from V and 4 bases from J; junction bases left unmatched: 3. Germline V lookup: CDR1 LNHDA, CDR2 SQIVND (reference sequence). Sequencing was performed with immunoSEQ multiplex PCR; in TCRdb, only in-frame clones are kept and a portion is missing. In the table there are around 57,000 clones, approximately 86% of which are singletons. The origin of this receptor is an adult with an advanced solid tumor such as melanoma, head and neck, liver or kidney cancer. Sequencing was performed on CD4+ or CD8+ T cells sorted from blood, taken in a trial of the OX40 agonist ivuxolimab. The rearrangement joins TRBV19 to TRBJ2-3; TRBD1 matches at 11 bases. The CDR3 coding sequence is TGTGCCAGTAGCTGGACAGGGGGCTCAGATACGCAGTATTTT. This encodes CASSWTGGSDTQYF.